This T cell receptor (beta chain) originates from a study of shared clonotypes between healthy human individuals. Repertoires were generated with immunoSEQ multiplex PCR, while TCRdb's copy carries only in-frame clones and drops some. The data show roughly 2.6 million clones, with around 90% seen just once and roughly 0.13% held by the top ten. Every contributor of samples was a Caucasian grown-up residing in Nashville, Tennessee. Looked up from germline, CDR1 is SGHTA and CDR2 is FQGNSA. The CDR3 loop spans 13 amino acids. Trimming shortened V by 4 bases and J by 1 base, and 7 bases separated the two germline ends. On this clone itself: The sample contains more than one DNA sequence encoding this CDR3.

The chain combines TRBV7-2 with TRBJ1-1; TRBD1 might be the D (5 bases). Sequencing was carried out using naive CD4+ T cells sorted from blood. Noted subset: CD45RA+ positively selected. The receptor comes from a man aged 18 to 29 in good health. The CDR3 loop reads CASSSQGNTEAFF. In DNA form, the CDR3 reads TGTGCCAGCAGCTCCCAGGGGAACACTGAAGCTTTCTTT.